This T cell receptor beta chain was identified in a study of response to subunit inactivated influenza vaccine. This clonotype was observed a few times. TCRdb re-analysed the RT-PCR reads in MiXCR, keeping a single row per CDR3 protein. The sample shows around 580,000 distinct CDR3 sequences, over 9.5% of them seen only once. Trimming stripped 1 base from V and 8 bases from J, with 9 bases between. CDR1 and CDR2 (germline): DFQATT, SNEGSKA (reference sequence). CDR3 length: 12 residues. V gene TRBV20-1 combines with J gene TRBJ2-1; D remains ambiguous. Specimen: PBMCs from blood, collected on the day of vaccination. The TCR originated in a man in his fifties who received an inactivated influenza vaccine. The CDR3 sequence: CSARVTADEQFF. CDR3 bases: TGCAGTGCTAGAGTGACCGCGGATGAGCAGTTCTTC.